The clone carrying this T cell receptor (beta chain) appeared a single time. Its antigen is still unknown. Trimming took off 5 bases at V and 2 bases at J, with 13 bases between the two ends. Germline V CDR1 and CDR2: MNHEY, SMNVEV (reference sequence). There are 15 residues in the CDR3. This record belongs to a study of TIL therapy for anti-PD-1-resistant metastatic lung cancer. At the level of the study: Tumors were harvested before any PD-1/PD-L1 blockade. Tumors had a median PD-L1 proportion score of approximately 5.5%. Study-wide results and limits: The baseline peripheral repertoire was partially replaced by infused TIL clonotypes that later decayed.

Sequencing used immunoSEQ v3. The assay was immunoSEQ multiplex PCR, and TCRdb's table has in-frame clones only and misses some. The sample holds tens of thousands of clones, 80% to 90% seen once. Described time point: pre-treatment sample, taken before nivolumab and TIL therapy. The chain combines TRBV27 with TRBJ2-1, with D perhaps TRBD1 or TRBD2 (7 bases each). The receptor was derived from a person between 25 and 79 years old with non-small cell lung cancer. The material was blood, obtained at baseline. CDR3 sequence: CASSPRGGAYNEQFF. CDR3 sequence (DNA): TGTGCCAGCAGTCCCAGGGGGGGAGCCTACAATGAGCAGTTCTTC.